This TCR beta chain was identified during a study of blood T cell repertoires in COVID-19. Study at large: PBMCs, B-cell-depleted T cells, or T cells were the source of the cDNA or gDNA that made up the material.

This clone was observed a handful of times. V dropped 6 bases and J dropped 4; count of bases not matched to a gene: 5. The CDR3 runs 14 residues. Germline V gives CDR1 SGHTA, CDR2 FQGTGA. In terms of age and location, participants ranged from roughly 18 to 90 years and lived in approximately 24 US areas. The study assigned cohorts using participant-reported clinical history. Assay: immunoSEQ multiplex PCR; the TCRdb copy retains only in-frame clones and omits some. The sample lists over 350,000 clones; about 85% were seen once. Sequencing used PBMCs or T cells enriched from blood (not recorded which). V is TRBV7-3 and J is TRBJ2-2; 7 bases fit TRBD1. The clonotype was recovered from a woman younger than 30 with acute COVID-19. CDR3 sequence: CASSSTGITGELFF. The DNA of the CDR3 is TGTGCCAGCAGTTCGACAGGGATCACCGGGGAGCTGTTTTTT. Using reference TRBV7-3 and TRBJ2-2 for the parts outside the CDR3, the full variable domain is GAGVSQTPSNKVTEKGKYVELRCDPISGHTALYWYRQSLGQGPEFLIYFQGTGAADDSGLPNDRFFAVRPEGSVSTLKIQRTERGDSAVYLCASSSTGITGELFFGEGSRLTVL.